This TCR beta chain stems from a study of blood T cell repertoires in COVID-19. Methods used by the authors: Amplification with reference gene primers provided the estimates of nucleated cell counts. Assay used: immunoSEQ multiplex PCR; TCRdb lists only in-frame clones, some missing. V, J and clone size were drawn from that table, and D and trimming were deduced from the DNA. The sample shows about 250,000 clones, 80% to 85% of them seen only once. All exposed participants met a person with COVID-19 within 2 weeks before entering the study. The sample was PBMCs or T cells enriched from blood (not recorded which). The source is a man between 40 and 49 years old who had been exposed to COVID-19.

The CDR3 region has the DNA TGTGCCACCAGTGTGTTGGGGTTCTGGACTACGTGGGAGCAGTACTTC. It is translated as CATSVLGFWTTWEQYF. V and J are TRBV24-1 and TRBJ2-7, with D tentatively TRBD2 (6 bases). In germline, CDR1 is KGHDR, CDR2 SFDVKD. This CDR3 region has 16 residues. Trimming removed 5 bases at V and 7 bases at J, with 23 bases between.